The present TCR beta chain was sequenced within a study of blood T cells in healthy people across ages. With 1 base removed from V and 7 bases from J, the gap between germline ends came to 14 bases. From germline, CDR1 is DFQATT and CDR2 SNEGSKA (reference sequence). This CDR3 has 15 residues. This clonotype was detected only a few times. A second PCR of about 7 to 12 cycles used a sample-barcoded 5' primer and a J-beta primer mix. MiXCR, applied by TCRdb to the 5' RACE reads, yields one record per CDR3 protein. The sample yields approximately 960,000 distinct CDR3 sequences, roughly 28% seen once. The same data also contributed to another study, on T cells of mothers and their children. Per that paper: Persistent microchimeric T cell clones were sought, and none were detected.

The sequence derives from a woman between 40 and 55 years old in good health. The chain carries TRBV20-1 and TRBJ1-6; the D is unclear. The sample taken for sequencing was blood. The CDR3 nucleotides are TGCAGTGCTAGAGCTGACGGACGGGAAAATTCACCCCTCCACTTT. It codes for CSARADGRENSPLHF.